The T cell receptor (beta chain) under discussion was sequenced for a study of shared clonotypes between healthy human individuals. A note on this clone: The target antigen is unknown.

V lost 5 bases and J lost 5, with 15 bases in between. Germline lookup yields CDR1 PRHDT and CDR2 FYEKMQ (reference sequence). The CDR3 is 14 amino acids. Cells designated naive CD8 were CD45RO-negative and were positively selected for CCR7, with terminally differentiated effector memory CD45RA+ cells excluded. Caucasian adults residing in Nashville, Tennessee made up all the donors. Here immunoSEQ multiplex PCR was the method, and the copy in TCRdb shows in-frame clones only, minus some. This table has roughly 2,000,000 clones, about 95% appearing once. Study results and limitations: Across four donors, naive CD4 shared around 5%, naive CD8 about 3.2%, memory CD4 2.3%, memory CD8 around 0.36%.

The chain couples TRBV13 to TRBJ1-1; possibly TRBD1 for D (5 bases). The TCR comes from a man aged 18 to 35 in good health. The specimen was naive CD8+ T cells sorted from blood. The CDR3 reads CASSGGPPGTEAFF. In nucleotides, the CDR3 is TGTGCCAGCAGCGGGGGACCTCCCGGGACTGAAGCTTTCTTT.